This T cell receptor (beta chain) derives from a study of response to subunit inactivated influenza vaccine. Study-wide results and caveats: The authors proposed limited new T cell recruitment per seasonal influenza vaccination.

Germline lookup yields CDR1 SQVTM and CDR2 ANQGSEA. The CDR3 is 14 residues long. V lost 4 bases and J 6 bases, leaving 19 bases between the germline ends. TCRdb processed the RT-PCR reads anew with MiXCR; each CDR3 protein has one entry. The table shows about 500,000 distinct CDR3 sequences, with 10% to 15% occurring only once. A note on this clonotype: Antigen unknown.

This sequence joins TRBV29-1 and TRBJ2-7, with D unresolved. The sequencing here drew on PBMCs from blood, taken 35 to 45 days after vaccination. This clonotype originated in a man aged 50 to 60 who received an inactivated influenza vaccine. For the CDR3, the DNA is TGCAGCGTTGCGATCTTCGGACGCCGGGTCGAGCAGTACTTC. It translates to CSVAIFGRRVEQYF.